This T cell receptor (beta chain) was identified during a study of neurological immune-mediated disorders. This CDR3 is built from 17 residues. V lost 5 bases to trimming and J lost 3 bases, with 22 bases between them. The output of every sequencing run, over 180 million TCR-beta sequences, came from 15-18 subjects. MiXCR was run by TCRdb on the 5' RACE reads, yielding one entry per CDR3 protein. The table has fewer than 20,000 distinct CDR3 sequences, about 15% seen once; the top ten hold roughly 13%. This clonotype was counted at least ten times. No antigen is known for it. Points from the study as a whole: While HTLV-1-associated myelopathy showed the greatest TCR clonal expansion, multiple sclerosis showed the least, falling below healthy controls.

Sequencing was performed on PBMCs. The V gene is TRBV12-3 or TRBV12-4, the J gene TRBJ1-2, with D perhaps TRBD1 (6 bases). This receptor was obtained from a man in his 60s with HTLV-1-associated myelopathy (HAM/TSP). In nucleotides, the CDR3 is TGTGCCAGCAGTCCAGGACAGTGGGGTGGGCCAGACTATGGCTACACCTTC. Translating gives CASSPGQWGGPDYGYTF.